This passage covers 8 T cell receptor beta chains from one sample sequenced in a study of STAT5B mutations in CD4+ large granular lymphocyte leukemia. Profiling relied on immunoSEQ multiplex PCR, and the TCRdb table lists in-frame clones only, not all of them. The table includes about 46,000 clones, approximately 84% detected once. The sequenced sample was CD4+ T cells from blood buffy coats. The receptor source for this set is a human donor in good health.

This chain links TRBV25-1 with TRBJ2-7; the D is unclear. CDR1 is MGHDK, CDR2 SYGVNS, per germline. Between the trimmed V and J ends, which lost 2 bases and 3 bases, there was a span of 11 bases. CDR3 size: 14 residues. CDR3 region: CASSEPLGIYEQYF. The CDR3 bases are TGTGCCAGCAGTGAACCGCTGGGGATCTACGAGCAGTACTTC.

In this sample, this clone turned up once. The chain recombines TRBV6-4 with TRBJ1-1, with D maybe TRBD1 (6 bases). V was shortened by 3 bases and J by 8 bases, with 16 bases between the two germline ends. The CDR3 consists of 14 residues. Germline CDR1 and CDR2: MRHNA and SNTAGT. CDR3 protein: CASSDGHRVGEAFF. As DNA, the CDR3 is TGTGCCAGCAGTGATGGTCACAGGGTTGGAGAAGCTTTCTTT.

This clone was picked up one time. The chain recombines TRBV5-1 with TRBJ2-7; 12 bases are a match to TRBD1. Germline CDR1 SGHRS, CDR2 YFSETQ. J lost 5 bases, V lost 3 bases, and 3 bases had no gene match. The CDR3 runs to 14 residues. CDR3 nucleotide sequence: TGCGCCAGCAGCTCGGGGACAGGGGGCCACGAGCAGTACTTC. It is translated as CASSSGTGGHEQYF.

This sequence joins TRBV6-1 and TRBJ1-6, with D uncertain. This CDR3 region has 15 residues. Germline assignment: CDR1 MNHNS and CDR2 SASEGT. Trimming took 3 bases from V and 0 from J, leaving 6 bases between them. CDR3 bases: TGTGCCAGCAGTGACCTCAGCTCCTATAATTCACCCCTCCACTTT. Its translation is CASSDLSSYNSPLHF.

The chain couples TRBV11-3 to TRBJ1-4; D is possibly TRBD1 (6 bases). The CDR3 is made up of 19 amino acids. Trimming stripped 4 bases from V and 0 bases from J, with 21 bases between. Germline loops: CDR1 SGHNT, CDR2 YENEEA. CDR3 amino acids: CASSSGVEGVRTTNEKLFF. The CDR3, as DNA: TGTGCCAGCAGCTCAGGGGTCGAGGGGGTGCGAACAACTAATGAAAAACTGTTTTTT. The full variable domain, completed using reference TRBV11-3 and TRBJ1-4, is EAGVVQSPRYKIIEKKQPVAFWCNPISGHNTLYWYLQNLGQGPELLIRYENEEAVDDSQLPKDRFSAERLKGVDSTLKIQPAELGDSAVYLCASSSGVEGVRTTNEKLFFGSGTQLSVL.

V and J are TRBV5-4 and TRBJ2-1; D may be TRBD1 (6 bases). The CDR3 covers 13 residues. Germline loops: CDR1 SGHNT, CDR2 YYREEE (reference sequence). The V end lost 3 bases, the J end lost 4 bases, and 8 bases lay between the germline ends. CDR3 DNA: TGTGCCAGCAGCTCACAGGGTTACAATGAGCAGTTCTTC. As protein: CASSSQGYNEQFF.

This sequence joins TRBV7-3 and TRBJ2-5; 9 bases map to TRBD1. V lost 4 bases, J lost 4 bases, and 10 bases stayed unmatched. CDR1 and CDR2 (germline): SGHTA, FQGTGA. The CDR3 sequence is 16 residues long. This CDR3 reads CASSYKFPGQGETQYF. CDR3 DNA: TGTGCCAGCAGCTACAAATTCCCGGGACAGGGAGAGACCCAGTACTTC.

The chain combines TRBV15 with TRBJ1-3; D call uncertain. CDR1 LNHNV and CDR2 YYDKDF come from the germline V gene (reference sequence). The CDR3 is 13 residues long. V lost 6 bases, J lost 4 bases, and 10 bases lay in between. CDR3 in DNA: TGTGCCACCAGACAAGGTGGAGGAAACACCATATATTTT. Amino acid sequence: CATRQGGGNTIYF.